These 22 T cell receptor beta chains originate from one sample sequenced in a study of molecular identifiers for immune sequencing clone quantification. TCRdb reprocessed the PCR reads via MiXCR and lists one record per CDR3 protein. The sample contains more than 300,000 distinct CDR3 sequences, roughly 23% of which appear only once. Sequenced input: naive CD8+ T cells from blood, with Jurkat cell RNA spiked in. Subset described: FACS-sorted CD8+CD4-CCR7+CD45RA+ naive T cells. These receptors all stem from a human donor in good health. Some libraries in this study had Jurkat cell RNA spiked in.

This rearrangement joins TRBV6-2 or TRBV6-3 to TRBJ1-5; D is ambiguous. With 6 bases removed from V and 0 bases from J, the gap between germline ends came to 15 bases. Germline V gene lookup returns CDR1 MNHEY and CDR2 SVGEGT. There are 16 residues in the CDR3. CDR3 amino acids: CASRTATTRSNQPQHF. CDR3 coding DNA: TGTGCCAGCAGAACCGCGACGACACGTAGCAATCAGCCCCAGCATTTT.

The chain joins TRBV19 to TRBJ2-5, with a tentative D call TRBD1 (7 bases). Looked up from germline, CDR1 is LNHDA and CDR2 is SQIVND (reference sequence). V was clipped by 7 bases and J by 5 bases, with 17 bases between them. The CDR3 covers 14 residues. The CDR3 nucleotides read TGTGCCAGTAACCCAGGGGGGTTCGATGAGACCCAGTACTTC. It encodes CASNPGGFDETQYF.

Details on this clonotype: In this CDR3 the conserved last residue, phenylalanine or tryptophan, is missing, so a read error is likely. The J gene is TRBJ1-2, the V gene TRBV20-1; D might be TRBD1 (5 bases). Germline V gene lookup returns CDR1 DFQATT and CDR2 SNEGSKA (reference sequence). The length of the CDR3 is 13 residues. V lost 6 bases and J 2 bases, leaving 13 bases between the germline ends. DNA for the CDR3: TGCAGTGCGGAAGAACAGGAAAACTATGGCTACACCGTC. Protein product: CSAEEQENYGYTV.

This clonotype was recorded at least ten times. J is TRBJ2-3 and V is TRBV2; D unresolved. The CDR3 runs to 14 residues. Per the germline V gene, CDR1 is SNHLY and CDR2 is FYNNEI. Trimming took 1 base from V and 4 from J, leaving 9 bases between them. CDR3 nucleotides: TGTGCCAGCAGTGAAGACGGCTTCTCAGATACGCAGTATTTT. As protein: CASSEDGFSDTQYF.

Turning to this clonotype: A single base separates this from a much larger clone, so it may be a read error. The chain links TRBV7-2 to TRBJ1-2; TRBD1 might be the D (5 bases). Germline V gives CDR1 SGHTA, CDR2 FQGNSA. CDR3 length: 15 residues. V gave up 4 bases and J gave up 4 bases, with 16 bases separating them. Written as DNA, the CDR3 is TGTGCCAGCAGCTCACAGGTTCCACCTACCTATGGCTACACCTTC. Its translation: CASSSQVPPTYGYTF.

This clonotype was picked up many times. This chain uses TRBV29-1 with TRBJ2-1; 9 bases match TRBD1. Germline V gene data show CDR1 as SQVTM and CDR2 as ANQGSEA. With V trimmed by 3 bases and J by 15 bases, 21 bases remained unmatched. CDR3 length equals 16 residues. The CDR3 DNA follows: TGCAGCGTTGAGCCATTCACAGGGGGCCCGACCGGCGTTTGGTTCTTC. As protein: CSVEPFTGGPTGVWFF.

This clonotype was detected ten times or more. The CDR3 here is CASRPSGTATEAFF. CDR3 bases: TGTGCCAGCAGACCCTCCGGGACAGCAACTGAAGCTTTCTTT. V and J are TRBV7-9 and TRBJ1-1; 7 bases fit TRBD1. The CDR3 covers 14 residues. Trimming removed 6 bases from V and 5 bases from J; junction bases left unmatched: 9. The V gene's germline CDR1 is SEHNR and CDR2 FQNEAQ (reference sequence).

At least ten counts were recorded for this clonotype. This chain joins TRBV30 and TRBJ2-7; D gene ambiguous. The germline V and J ends were trimmed by 3 bases and 0 bases, with 9 bases remaining between them. Germline CDR1 and CDR2: GTSNPN and SVGIG (reference sequence). The CDR3 length is 13 residues. The CDR3 coding sequence is TGTGCCTGGAGCGCCGGTGGCTCCTACGAGCAGTACTTC. Protein: CAWSAGGSYEQYF.

This clonotype was detected ten times or more. The genes are TRBV7-2 and TRBJ2-7; D is unresolved. V was clipped by 4 bases and J by 1 base, with 5 bases between them. Germline CDR1 is SGHTA and CDR2 is FQGNSA. The CDR3 sequence is 12 residues long. The CDR3 loop reads CASSSVSYEQYF. As DNA, the CDR3 is TGTGCCAGCAGCTCTGTATCCTACGAGCAGTACTTC.

This clonotype was detected many times. The chain is built from TRBV12-3 or TRBV12-4 and TRBJ2-3, with D tentatively TRBD1 or TRBD2 (5 bases each). The CDR3 runs 14 residues. V was pared by 4 bases and J by 8 bases, with 16 bases between. This CDR3 is CASSSGTPEGTQYF. The CDR3 region has the DNA TGTGCCAGCAGTTCCGGGACCCCCGAAGGTACGCAGTATTTT.

This clonotype was counted ten times or more. The chain has TRBV3-1 and TRBJ2-7; D gene unclear. The CDR3 has 12 amino acids. V lost 0 bases and J 3 bases, leaving 3 bases between the germline ends. Per germline, CDR1 LGHDT and CDR2 YNNKEL (reference sequence). CDR3 sequence: CASSQDLYEQYF. The DNA for the CDR3 is TGTGCCAGCAGCCAAGACCTCTACGAGCAGTACTTC.

Concerning this clonotype: Being one base from a much bigger clone, this may be a read error. This CDR3 is missing its conserved last phenylalanine or tryptophan, likely due to a read error. The chain is built from TRBV6-5 and TRBJ2-2, with no clear D. CDR1 and CDR2 (germline): MNHEY, SVGAGI. The CDR3 is 13 amino acids. V was trimmed by 0 bases and J by 5 bases, leaving 4 bases between them. The DNA of the CDR3 is TGTGCCAGCAGTTACTCTTCAACCGGGGAGCTGTTTCTT. Translation gives CASSYSSTGELFL.

On this clonotype itself: A read error may be the cause here, since a much bigger clone is one base away. J is TRBJ1-1 and V is TRBV5-6; no clear D. In germline, CDR1 is SGHDT, CDR2 YYEEEE. CDR3 size: 15 residues. CDR3 DNA: TGTGCCAGCAGCTTGGCCGCGGGGTCGGGAACTGAAGTTTTCTTT. This encodes CASSLAAGSGTEVFF. Full variable domain (missing parts from reference TRBV5-6 and TRBJ1-1): DAGVTQSPTHLIKTRGQQVTLRCSPKSGHDTVSWYQQALGQGPQFIFQYYEEEERQRGNFPDRFSGHQFPNYSSELNVNALLLGDSALYLCASSLAAGSGTEVFFGQGTRLTVV.

Details on this clonotype: This may come from a read error, since a much larger clone is one base off. The chain has TRBV7-9 and TRBJ2-7; unclear D gene. This CDR3 spans 14 amino acids. The germline gives CDR1 SEHNR, CDR2 FQNEAQ (reference sequence). The CDR3 sequence: CAGSSPRNSFEQYF. For the CDR3, the DNA is TGTGCCGGCAGCTCGCCCAGAAATTCTTTCGAGCAGTACTTC.

This clonotype was counted a few times. This chain uses TRBV12-3 or TRBV12-4 with TRBJ1-5; TRBD1 might be the D (5 bases). The CDR3 totals 17 residues. V lost 5 bases and J 5 bases, leaving 22 bases between the germline ends. CDR3 residues: CASSPLLATTADQPQHF. CDR3 nucleotides: TGTGCCAGCAGTCCCCTTCTAGCTACGACAGCAGATCAGCCCCAGCATTTT.

This clonotype has more than one count but fewer than ten. The chain combines TRBV27 with TRBJ2-7, with 10 bases matching TRBD1. Looked up from germline, CDR1 is MNHEY and CDR2 is SMNVEV (reference sequence). The CDR3 length is 15 residues. J was trimmed by 2 bases and V by 2 bases; bases with no gene match: 3. In nucleotides, the CDR3 is TGTGCCAGCAGTTTAGTGACAGGGGGCACCTACGAGCAGTACTTC. Its translation is CASSLVTGGTYEQYF.

A remark on this clonotype: Since a much larger clone is just one base distant, this may be a read error. The rearrangement links TRBV20-1 to TRBJ2-7; D is perhaps TRBD1 or TRBD2 (6 bases each). This CDR3 is built from 15 residues. CDR1 is DFQATT, CDR2 SNEGSKA, per germline (reference sequence). The CDR3 DNA sequence: TGCAGTGCTAGAGTGATTCGGGGGCCCCTGTACGGGCAGTACTTC. This codes for CSARVIRGPLYGQYF.

Concerning this clonotype itself: Being one base from a much bigger clone, this may be a read error. The chain is built from TRBV13 and TRBJ1-1; D possibly corresponds to TRBD1 (5 bases). Trimming took 0 bases from V and 7 from J, leaving 12 bases between them. Germline CDR1 reads PRHDT; CDR2 reads FYEKMQ (reference sequence). This CDR3 has 14 amino acids. CDR3 amino acids: CASSLGAGLGEAFF. The CDR3 bases are TGTGCCAGCAGCTTAGGCGCAGGGCTCGGTGAAGCTTTCTTT.

To note about this clonotype: No conserved phenylalanine or tryptophan ends this CDR3, so it is likely a read error. This rearrangement joins TRBV5-6 to TRBJ1-1; D is unclear. Trimming took off 3 bases at V and 2 bases at J, with 5 bases between the two ends. The CDR3 length is 12 residues. Germline V lookup: CDR1 SGHDT, CDR2 YYEEEE. The CDR3 loop reads CASSSFNTEAFY. The CDR3 DNA follows: TGTGCCAGCAGCTCTTTTAACACTGAAGCTTTCTAT.

CDR3 loop: CASSPRDREGLAYEQYF. CDR3 DNA: TGTGCCAGCAGCCCCCGGGACAGGGAGGGGCTGGCCTACGAGCAGTACTTC. The chain joins TRBV7-9 to TRBJ2-7, with 9 bases that match TRBD1. V lost 5 bases and J lost 2; bases outside the gene matches: 13. Looked up from germline, CDR1 is SEHNR and CDR2 is FQNEAQ (reference sequence). The CDR3 length is 17 residues.

V gene TRBV9 combines with J gene TRBJ2-7, with D tentatively TRBD1 or TRBD2 (6 bases each). The CDR3 is 14 amino acids. The germline V gene has CDR1 SGDLS and CDR2 YYNGEE. Trimming stripped 2 bases from V and 5 bases from J, with 14 bases between. CDR3 sequence reads: CASSVRDKIHEQYF. CDR3 DNA sequence: TGTGCCAGCAGCGTGCGGGACAAAATCCACGAGCAGTACTTC.

This clonotype was detected a few times. This CDR3 is missing its conserved last phenylalanine or tryptophan, likely due to a read error. V and J are TRBV4-1 and TRBJ2-7; D gene ambiguous. The CDR3 extends over 13 amino acids. Germline CDR1 and CDR2: MGHRA and YSYEKL. Trimming shortened V by 1 base and J by 3 bases, and 7 bases separated the two germline ends. CDR3 bases: TGCGCCAGCAGCCAAGGGGAAAACTACGAGCAGTACCTC. Amino acids: CASSQGENYEQYL.